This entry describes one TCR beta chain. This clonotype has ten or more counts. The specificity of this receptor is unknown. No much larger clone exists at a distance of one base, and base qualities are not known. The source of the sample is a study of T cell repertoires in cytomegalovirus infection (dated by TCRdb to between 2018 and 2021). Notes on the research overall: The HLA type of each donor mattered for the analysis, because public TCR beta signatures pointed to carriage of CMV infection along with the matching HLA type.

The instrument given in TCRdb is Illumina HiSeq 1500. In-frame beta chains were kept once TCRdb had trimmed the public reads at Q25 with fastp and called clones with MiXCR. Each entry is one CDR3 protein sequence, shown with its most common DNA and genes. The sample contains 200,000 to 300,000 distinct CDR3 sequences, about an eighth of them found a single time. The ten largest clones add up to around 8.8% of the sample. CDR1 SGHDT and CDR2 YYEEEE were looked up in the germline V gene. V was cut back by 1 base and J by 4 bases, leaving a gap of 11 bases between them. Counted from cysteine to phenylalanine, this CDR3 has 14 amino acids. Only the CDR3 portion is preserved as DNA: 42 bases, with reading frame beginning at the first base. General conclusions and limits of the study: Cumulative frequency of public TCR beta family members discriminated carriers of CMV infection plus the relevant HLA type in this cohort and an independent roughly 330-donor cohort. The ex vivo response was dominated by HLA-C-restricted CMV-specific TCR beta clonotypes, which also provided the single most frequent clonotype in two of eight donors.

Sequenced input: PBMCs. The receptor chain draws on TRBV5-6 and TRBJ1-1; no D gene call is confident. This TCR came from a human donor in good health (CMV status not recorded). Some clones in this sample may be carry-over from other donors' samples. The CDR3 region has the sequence CASSLRGMVTEAFF. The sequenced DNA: TGTGCCAGCAGCTTGCGGGGTATGGTCACTGAAGCTTTCTTT.